The clone carrying this T cell receptor (beta chain) appeared a few times. The target antigen is unknown. Trimming shortened V by 5 bases and J by 6 bases, and 20 bases separated the two germline ends. This CDR3 comprises 15 residues. In germline, CDR1 is SGHNT, CDR2 YENEEA. The sample originates from a study of T cells in localized non-small cell lung cancer. Points from the study as a whole: Peak T cell clonality was found in uninvolved adjacent lung, exceeding tumor. Appearances in adjacent lung were noted for a median 57 of the top 100 tumor clones.

TCRdb keeps only in-frame clones here, not all; method: immunoSEQ multiplex PCR. Of about 1,600 clones in the sample, just under 40% were seen once. The clonotype originates from a woman aged 35 to 70 with stage I lung adenocarcinoma. The rearrangement joins TRBV11-3 to TRBJ2-7; weak D call: TRBD1 (6 bases). The sample was lung tumor tissue, taken before any cancer treatment. The CDR3 sequence: CASSTPLDSSGEQYF. CDR3 nucleotide sequence: TGTGCCAGCAGCACCCCCCTGGACAGCTCCGGCGAGCAGTACTTC. Looking up the rest from reference TRBV11-3 and TRBJ2-7 gives the full variable domain: EAGVVQSPRYKIIEKKQPVAFWCNPISGHNTLYWYLQNLGQGPELLIRYENEEAVDDSQLPKDRFSAERLKGVDSTLKIQPAELGDSAVYLCASSTPLDSSGEQYFGPGTRLTVT.